This T cell receptor beta chain emerged from a study of identical twins (dated by TCRdb to between 2015 and 2016). General notes on the study: To test whether fetal clonotypes persist, this study deep-sequenced TCR alpha and beta repertoires from monozygotic twins, from unrelated adults of various ages, and from cord blood. To rule out contamination, the twin experiments were replicated at different times with different library preparation protocols. Results and caveats for the whole study, not just this receptor: Because the same donors could not be followed over many years, the conclusions relied on cross-sectional statistical analysis. Excess twin sharing in beta out-of-frame sequences was weaker because fewer shared sequences lowered the signal-to-noise ratio. Zero-insertion analyses could be partly confounded by invariant T cells such as MAIT and iNKT, though diverse VJ usage argued against such confounding for most clonotypes. Abundant cord blood beta clonotypes had fewer insertions, young adult naive repertoires showed a similar but weaker trend, and memory repertoires showed no such trend. Out-of-frame TCR alpha sequences shared between twins showed an excess of low generation-probability sequences compared with coincidental sharing between unrelated individuals. In monozygotic twins, recombination models systematically underestimated out-of-frame TCR alpha sharing, but the models matched the sharing seen between unrelated individuals.

The library relied on 5' RACE. These reads were obtained on an Illumina HiSeq 2000. A universal primer binding site was added through template switching, and the final cDNA carried a unique molecular identifier so that TCR cDNA molecules could be counted accurately. Specific primers in the conserved constant-segment region were used to synthesize first-strand cDNA for the TCR alpha and beta chains. Each cDNA library was double barcoded, with a SMART-Mk sample barcode plus Illumina barcodes, to control for contamination. TruSeq adapter sequences, together with Illumina sample barcodes, were added in two successive PCR steps. TCR alpha and beta cDNA libraries were sequenced on the Illumina HiSeq platform with custom primers. The study's processing was this. Unique molecular identifiers were extracted from raw reads with MiGEC, and CDR3 positions were determined with MiXCR. For each individual, recombination models were inferred using an EM algorithm with the repgenHMM and IGoR tools. Shared clonotype analysis was performed with the tcR package in R, normalizing sharing by the product of cloneset sizes. To study raw recombination without the effects of thymic and clonal selection, out-of-frame nonproductive sequences were analyzed. TCRdb applied fastp at Q25 and MiXCR to the public reads, then kept only in-frame beta chains. When rows share a CDR3 protein, they turn into one entry using the most common DNA and genes. The V and J calls were determined by TCRdb, not by the authors. This sample holds about 450,000 distinct CDR3 sequences; 18% were observed only once. Roughly an eighth of the sample rests with the top ten.

Worth noting for this clonotype: The specificity of this receptor is unknown. No much larger clone exists at a distance of one base, and base qualities are not known.

The CDR3 goes from the cysteine to the phenylalanine over 16 residues. Of all the DNA, just the CDR3 is kept, 48 bases in frame from base 1. Via the germline V gene, CDR1 is MGHRA and CDR2 YSYEKL. The trim is 0 bases for V and 8 bases for J, with a gap of 17 bases between the germline ends. Only healthy Caucasian donors were included. The study also sequenced three unrelated non-twin adults: a male aged 18 to 30, a male aged 50 to 59 and a female aged 50 to 59. Miltenyi CD45RO+ enrichment and human naive T-cell isolation kits were used to isolate memory (CD45RO+) and naive T cells from PBMC. In this chain, TRBV4-1 is recombined with TRBJ1-5; TRBD1 might be the D gene, on 6 matching bases. Sample: naive T cells sorted from blood. The cell subset or site label here, explained by the study, means: cells isolated with a human naive T-cell isolation kit. This TCR was recovered from a man aged 50 or older in good health. The DNA reads TGCGCCAGCAGCCAAGAGGGGGGCAGCCTGGGAGAGCCCCAGCATTTT. Translated, this gives CASSQEGGSLGEPQHF.